A selection of T cell receptor beta chains follows, all from one sample in a study of T cell responses to AZD1222 COVID-19 vaccine. The table came from immunoSEQ multiplex PCR; TCRdb's copy has only in-frame clones and leaves some out. The profile shows about 170,000 clones, 93% of them singletons. The sample consisted of peripheral blood, taken on day 0 of AZD1222 vaccination. These receptors were collected from an adult in good health. CDR3s include the opening cysteine and the closing phenylalanine or tryptophan. Fields, in order: J gene, V gene, clone size, D gene, CDR3 DNA, CDR3 protein. D genes are given only for firm matches. Not all rows give a size; the values are once, few, many and, for expanded clones, a class.

TRBJ1-2 | TRBV7-9 | NA | NA | TGTGCCAGCAGCATAACCGGGACCCAGGCTAACTATGGCTACACCTTC | CASSITGTQANYGYTF
TRBJ1-1 | TRBV6-4 | NA | NA | TGTGCCAGCACCAAGACCGGGGGAGTTAGCACTGAAGCTTTCTTT | CASTKTGGVSTEAFF
TRBJ1-1 | TRBV7-6 | NA | TRBD1 | TGTGCCAGCAGCTTAGCGTTTTCAGGGGGCACTGAAGCTTTCTTT | CASSLAFSGGTEAFF
TRBJ2-6 | TRBV7-9 | NA | NA | TGTGCCAGCAGCCGGACGTGGGTCTCTGGGGCCAACGTCCTGACTTTC | CASSRTWVSGANVLTF
TRBJ2-5 | TRBV9 | few | TRBD2 | TGTGCCAGCAGCAGAAGCGGTGGGCTAGCGGGGGACCGGGAGACCCAGTACTTC | CASSRSGGLAGDRETQYF
TRBJ1-5 | TRBV27 | NA | NA | TGTGCCAGCAGTTACACTGGGGGGCCCCAGCATTTT | CASSYTGGPQHF
TRBJ2-1 | TRBV28 | NA | NA | TGTGCCAGCAGTTTATATTCCTACAATGAGCAGTTCTTC | CASSLYSYNEQFF
TRBJ1-4 | TRBV25-1 | NA | NA | TGTGCCAGCAGAAGAAACAATGAAAAACTGTTTTTT | CASRRNNEKLFF
TRBJ1-3 | TRBV19 | NA | TRBD1 | TGTGCCAGCTTGGGACAGGCGGAAAACACCATATATTTT | CASLGQAENTIYF
TRBJ2-7 | TRBV7-9 | few | NA | TGTGCCAGCAGCTCCGAGGGGAATGGCGAGCAGTACTTC | CASSSEGNGEQYF